This T cell receptor (beta chain) was sequenced during a study of cytomegalovirus exposure and HLA in healthy donors. This clone occurred a few times. It was with 60 Vbeta and 13 Jbeta primers that the PCR ran. Method: immunoSEQ multiplex PCR; TCRdb's copy keeps in-frame clones and lacks some. The repertoire holds roughly 190,000 clones, about 9.4% seen once, with 1% to 1.5% in the top ten. Sequencing used PBMCs. The TCR was taken from a woman in her thirties in good health and CMV-seropositive.

Written as DNA, the CDR3 is TGTGCCAGCAGTTACTGGCAGGGGAACACCGGGGAGCTGTTTTTT. Translated, it gives CASSYWQGNTGELFF. The genes are TRBV6-5 and TRBJ2-2; a weak D match, TRBD1 (5 bases). CDR1 and CDR2 from the germline V gene are MNHEY and SVGAGI. The CDR3 is 15 amino acids. V was clipped by 1 base and J by 1 base, with 7 bases between them.